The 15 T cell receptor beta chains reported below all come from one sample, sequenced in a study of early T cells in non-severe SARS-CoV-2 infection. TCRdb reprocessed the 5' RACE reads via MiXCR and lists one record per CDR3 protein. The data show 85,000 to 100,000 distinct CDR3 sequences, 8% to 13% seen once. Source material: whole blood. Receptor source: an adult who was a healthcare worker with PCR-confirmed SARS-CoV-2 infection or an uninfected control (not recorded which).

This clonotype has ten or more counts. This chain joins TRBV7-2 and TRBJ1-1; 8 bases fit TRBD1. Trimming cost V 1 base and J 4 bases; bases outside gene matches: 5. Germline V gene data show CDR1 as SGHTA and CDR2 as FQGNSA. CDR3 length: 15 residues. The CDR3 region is CASSLDQGAGTEAFF. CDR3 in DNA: TGTGCCAGCAGCTTAGACCAGGGGGCCGGCACTGAAGCTTTCTTT.

This CDR3 is CASSLQGALDSPLHF. CDR3 DNA: TGTGCCAGCAGCTTACAGGGGGCGCTTGACTCACCCCTCCACTTT. V is TRBV7-9 and J is TRBJ1-6; TRBD1 matches at 8 bases. After removal of 2 bases from V and 10 bases from J, the junction contained 7 bases not matched to a gene. The CDR3 is made up of 15 amino acids. CDR1 and CDR2 from the germline V gene are SEHNR and FQNEAQ (reference sequence).

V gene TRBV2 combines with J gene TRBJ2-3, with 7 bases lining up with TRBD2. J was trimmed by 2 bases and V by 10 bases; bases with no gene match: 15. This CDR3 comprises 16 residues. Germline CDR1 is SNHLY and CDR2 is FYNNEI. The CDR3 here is CATTQGTTLSTDTQYF. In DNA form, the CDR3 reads TGTGCCACCACCCAAGGGACTACCCTATCCACAGATACGCAGTATTTT.

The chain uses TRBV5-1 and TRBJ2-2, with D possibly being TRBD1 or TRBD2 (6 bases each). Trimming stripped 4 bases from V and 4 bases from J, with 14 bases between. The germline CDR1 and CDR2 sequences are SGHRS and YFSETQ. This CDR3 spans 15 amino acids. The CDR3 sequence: CASSRGTQSTGELFF. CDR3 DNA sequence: TGCGCCAGCAGCCGCGGGACACAGTCCACCGGGGAGCTGTTTTTT.

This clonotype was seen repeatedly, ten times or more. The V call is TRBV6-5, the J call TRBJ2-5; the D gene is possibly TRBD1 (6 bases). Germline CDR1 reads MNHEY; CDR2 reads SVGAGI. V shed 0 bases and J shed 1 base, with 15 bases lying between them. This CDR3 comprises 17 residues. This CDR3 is CASSYSYYRDTQETQYF. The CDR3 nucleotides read TGTGCCAGCAGTTACTCCTACTATAGGGACACCCAAGAGACCCAGTACTTC.

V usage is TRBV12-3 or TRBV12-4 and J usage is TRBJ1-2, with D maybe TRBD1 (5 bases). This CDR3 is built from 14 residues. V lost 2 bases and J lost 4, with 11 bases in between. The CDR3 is CASSLFGAGYGYTF. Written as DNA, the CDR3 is TGTGCCAGCAGTTTATTTGGGGCAGGCTATGGCTACACCTTC.

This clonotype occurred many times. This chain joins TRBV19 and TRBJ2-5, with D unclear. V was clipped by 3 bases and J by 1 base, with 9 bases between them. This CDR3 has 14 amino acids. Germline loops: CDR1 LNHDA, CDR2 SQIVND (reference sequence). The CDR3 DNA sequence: TGTGCCAGTAGTATTGACGACTTCCAAGAGACCCAGTACTTC. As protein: CASSIDDFQETQYF.

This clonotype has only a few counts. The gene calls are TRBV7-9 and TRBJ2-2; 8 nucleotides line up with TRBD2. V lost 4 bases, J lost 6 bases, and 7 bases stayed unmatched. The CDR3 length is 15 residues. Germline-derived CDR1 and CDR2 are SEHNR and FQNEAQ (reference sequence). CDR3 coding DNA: TGTGCCAGCAGCTCCATCGGGGGGGCTCCCGGGGAGCTGTTTTTT. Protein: CASSSIGGAPGELFF.

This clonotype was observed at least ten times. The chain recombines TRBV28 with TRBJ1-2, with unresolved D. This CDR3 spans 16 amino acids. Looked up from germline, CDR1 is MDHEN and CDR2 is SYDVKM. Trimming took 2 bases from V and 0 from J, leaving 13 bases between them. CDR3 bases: TGTGCCAGCAGTTTAGGGCAGACCCAAGCTAACTATGGCTACACCTTC. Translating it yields CASSLGQTQANYGYTF.

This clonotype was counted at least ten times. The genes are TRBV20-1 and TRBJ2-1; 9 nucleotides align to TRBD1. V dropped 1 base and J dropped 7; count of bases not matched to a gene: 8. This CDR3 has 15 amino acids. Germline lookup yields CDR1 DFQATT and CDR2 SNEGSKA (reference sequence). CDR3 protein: CSARASDRGINEQFF. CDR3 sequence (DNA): TGCAGTGCTAGAGCCTCTGACAGGGGGATTAATGAGCAGTTCTTC.

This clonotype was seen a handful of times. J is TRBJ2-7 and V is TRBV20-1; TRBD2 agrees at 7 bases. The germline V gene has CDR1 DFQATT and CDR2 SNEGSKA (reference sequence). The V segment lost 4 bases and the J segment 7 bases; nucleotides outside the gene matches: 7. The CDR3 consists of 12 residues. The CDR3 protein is CSATGTTGEQYF. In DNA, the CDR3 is TGCAGTGCTACCGGGACTACCGGAGAGCAGTACTTC.

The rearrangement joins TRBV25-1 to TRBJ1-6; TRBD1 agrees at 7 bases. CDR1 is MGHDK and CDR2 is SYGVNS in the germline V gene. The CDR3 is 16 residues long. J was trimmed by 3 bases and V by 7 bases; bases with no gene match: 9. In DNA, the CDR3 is TGTGCCAGCAAGGGGACAGAGCCGAGCTATAATTCACCCCTCCACTTT. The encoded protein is CASKGTEPSYNSPLHF.

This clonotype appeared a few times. CDR3 protein: CSARHQQETQYF. CDR3 sequence (DNA): TGCAGTGCACGACACCAGCAAGAGACCCAGTACTTC. The genes are TRBV20-1 and TRBJ2-5; D gene uncertain. Deletions cut 6 bases from V and 2 bases from J, with 10 bases between. Germline V gene sequence: CDR1 DFQATT, CDR2 SNEGSKA (reference sequence). The CDR3 runs to 12 residues.

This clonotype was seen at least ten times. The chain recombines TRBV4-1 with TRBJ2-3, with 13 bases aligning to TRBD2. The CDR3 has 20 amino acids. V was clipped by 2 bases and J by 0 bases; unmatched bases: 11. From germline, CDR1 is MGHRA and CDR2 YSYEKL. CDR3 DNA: TGCGCCAGCAGCCAAACTACTAGCGGGAGGGGGACCTCTAGCACAGATACGCAGTATTTT. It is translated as CASSQTTSGRGTSSTDTQYF.

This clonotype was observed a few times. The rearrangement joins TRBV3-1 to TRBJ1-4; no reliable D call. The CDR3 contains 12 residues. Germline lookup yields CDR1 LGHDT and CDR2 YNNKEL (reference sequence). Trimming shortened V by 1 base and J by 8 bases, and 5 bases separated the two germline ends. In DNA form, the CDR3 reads TGTGCCAGCAGCCAAGGGGGAGAAAAACTGTTTTTT. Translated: CASSQGGEKLFF.